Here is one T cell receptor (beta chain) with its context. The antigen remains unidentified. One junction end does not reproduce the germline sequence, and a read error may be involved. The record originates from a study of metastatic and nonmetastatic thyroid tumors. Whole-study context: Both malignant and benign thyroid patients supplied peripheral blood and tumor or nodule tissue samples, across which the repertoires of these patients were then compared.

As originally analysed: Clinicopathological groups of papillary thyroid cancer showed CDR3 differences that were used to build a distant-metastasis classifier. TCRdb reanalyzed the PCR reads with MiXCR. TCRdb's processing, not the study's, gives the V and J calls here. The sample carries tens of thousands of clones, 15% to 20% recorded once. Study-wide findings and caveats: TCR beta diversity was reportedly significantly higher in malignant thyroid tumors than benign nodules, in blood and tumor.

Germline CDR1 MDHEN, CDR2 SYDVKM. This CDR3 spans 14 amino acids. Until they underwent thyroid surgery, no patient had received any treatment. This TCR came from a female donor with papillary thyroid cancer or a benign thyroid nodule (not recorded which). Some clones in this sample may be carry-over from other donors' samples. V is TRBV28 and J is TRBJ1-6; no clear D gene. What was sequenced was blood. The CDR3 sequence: CASSRHGFGSPPHF. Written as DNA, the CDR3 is TGTGCCAGCAGCCGACACGGCTTTGGGTCACCCCCCCACTTT. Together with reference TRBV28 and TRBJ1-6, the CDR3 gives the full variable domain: DVKVTQSSRYLVKRTGEKVFLECVQDMDHENMFWYRQDPGLGLRLIYFSYDVKMKEKGDIPEGYSVSREKKERFSLILESASTNQTSMYLCASSRHGFGSPPHFGNGTRLTVT.